This T cell receptor (beta chain) was profiled in a study of shared clonotypes between healthy human individuals. Study summary: Ranging from 18 to 49 in age, donors were a couple of women and three men.

V lost 3 bases and J lost 0, with 10 bases in between. Germline CDR1 is SGHVS and CDR2 is FNYEAQ. This CDR3 has 15 amino acids. Naive CD8 cells, CD45RO-negative and positively selected for CCR7, excluded terminally differentiated effector memory CD45RA+ cells. The study ran the assay at deep level. Authors' data handling: Junction-only sequences produced by ImmunoSEQ had no quality scores, so filtering differed. Generated by immunoSEQ multiplex PCR, the TCRdb table keeps only in-frame clones and is missing some. The DNA was the basis for D and trimming; V, J and clone size are from that table. There are roughly 810,000 clones in the sample; 90% to 98% occur only once, and approximately 0.2% lies in the top ten.

This chain uses TRBV7-6 with TRBJ2-3; no firm D call. Sequencing was done on a sample of naive CD8+ T cells sorted from blood. The TCR sequence derives from a man aged 30-40 years in good health. The CDR3 DNA reads TGTGCCAGCAGCTTCTCCCCTACTAGCACAGATACGCAGTATTTT. Protein: CASSFSPTSTDTQYF.